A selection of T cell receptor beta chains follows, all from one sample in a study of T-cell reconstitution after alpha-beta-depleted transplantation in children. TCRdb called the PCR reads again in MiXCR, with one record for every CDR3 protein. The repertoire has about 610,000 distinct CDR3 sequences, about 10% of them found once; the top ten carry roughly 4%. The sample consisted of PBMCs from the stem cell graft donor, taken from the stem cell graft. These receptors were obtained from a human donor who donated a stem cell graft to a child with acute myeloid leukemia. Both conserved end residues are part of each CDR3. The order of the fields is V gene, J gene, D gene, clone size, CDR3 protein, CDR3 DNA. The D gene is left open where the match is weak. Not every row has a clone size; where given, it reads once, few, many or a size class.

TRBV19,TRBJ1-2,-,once,CASGAVPNYGYTF,TGTGCCAGCGGGGCCGTACCTAACTATGGCTACACCTTC
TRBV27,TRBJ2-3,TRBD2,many,CASRGTSGSGDTQYF,TGTGCCAGCAGGGGGACTAGCGGGAGTGGAGATACGCAGTATTTT
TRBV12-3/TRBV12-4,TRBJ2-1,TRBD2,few,CASTKGLADNEQFF,TGTGCCAGCACCAAGGGACTAGCGGACAATGAGCAGTTCTTC
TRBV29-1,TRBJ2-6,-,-,CSVVFGANVLTF,TGCAGCGTTGTCTTTGGGGCCAACGTCCTGACTTTC
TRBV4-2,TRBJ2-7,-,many,CASSQSGFSYEQYF,TGTGCCAGCAGCCAAAGCGGATTCTCCTACGAGCAGTACTTC
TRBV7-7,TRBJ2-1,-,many,CASSLARTVSYNEQFF,TGTGCTAGCAGCTTAGCGCGGACAGTTTCCTACAATGAGCAGTTCTTC
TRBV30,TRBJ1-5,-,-,CAWRGPPHQPQHF,TGTGCCTGGAGGGGGCCTCCTCATCAGCCCCAGCATTTT
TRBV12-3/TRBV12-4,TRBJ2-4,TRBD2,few,CASSFSPLAGGSLAKNIQYF,TGTGCCAGCAGTTTCTCTCCACTAGCGGGAGGATCCCTAGCCAAAAACATTCAGTACTTC
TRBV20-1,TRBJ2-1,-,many,CSARAGSSYNEQFF,TGCAGTGCTAGGGCTGGGAGCTCCTACAATGAGCAGTTCTTC
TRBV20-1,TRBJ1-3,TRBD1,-,CSASGTVGNTIYF,TGCAGTGCATCCGGGACAGTTGGAAACACCATATATTTT
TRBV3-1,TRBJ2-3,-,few,CASSQNTNTDTQYF,TGTGCCAGCAGCCAAAACACGAATACAGATACGCAGTATTTT
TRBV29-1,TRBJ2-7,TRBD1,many,CSVEAAWTGAIYEQYF,TGCAGCGTTGAAGCAGCTTGGACAGGTGCTATCTACGAGCAGTACTTC
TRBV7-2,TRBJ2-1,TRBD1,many,CASSRRTGSYNEQFF,TGTGCCAGCAGCCGCCGGACAGGGAGTTACAATGAGCAGTTCTTC
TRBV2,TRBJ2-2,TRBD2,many,CASSEGLAGRELFF,TGTGCCAGCAGTGAGGGACTAGCGGGCCGGGAGCTGTTTTTT
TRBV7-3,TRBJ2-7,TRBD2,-,CASSLNFRPSGLYEQYF,TGTGCCAGCAGCTTGAATTTTAGGCCTAGCGGACTCTACGAGCAGTACTTC
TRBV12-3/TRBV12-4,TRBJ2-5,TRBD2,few,CASSYGAGGETQYF,TGTGCCAGCAGTTATGGAGCGGGGGGGGAGACCCAGTACTTC
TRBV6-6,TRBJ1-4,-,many,CASSFRGGEKLFF,TGTGCCAGCAGCTTCAGAGGGGGTGAAAAACTGTTTTTT
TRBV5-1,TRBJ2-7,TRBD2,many,CASSLRLAPGEQYF,TGCGCCAGCAGCCTACGACTAGCGCCTGGAGAGCAGTACTTC
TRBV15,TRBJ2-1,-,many,CATSRDMRNDNEQFF,TGTGCCACCAGCAGAGATATGCGGAATGACAATGAGCAGTTCTTC
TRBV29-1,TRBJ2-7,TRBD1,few,CSVKGGRRGYEQYF,TGCAGCGTCAAAGGGGGCAGACGCGGGTACGAGCAGTACTTC
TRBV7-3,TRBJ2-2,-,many,CASSTRPRILTGELFF,TGTGCCAGCAGCACCCGACCGAGGATTCTCACCGGGGAGCTGTTTTTT
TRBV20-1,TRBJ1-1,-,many,CSARDSGRNTEAFF,TGCAGTGCTCGGGACTCCGGTCGGAACACTGAAGCTTTCTTT
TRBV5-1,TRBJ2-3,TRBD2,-,CASWEGRTDTQYF,TGCGCCAGCTGGGAGGGTCGCACAGATACGCAGTATTTT
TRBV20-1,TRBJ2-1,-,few,CSARIAGRSSYNEQFF,TGCAGTGCTAGAATTGCAGGCAGGAGCTCCTACAATGAGCAGTTCTTC
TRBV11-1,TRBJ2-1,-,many,CASSLALSYNEQFF,TGTGCCAGCAGCTTAGCTTTAAGTTACAATGAGCAGTTCTTC
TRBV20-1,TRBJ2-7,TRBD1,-,CSASTTGQGTYEQYF,TGCAGTGCTAGCACCACAGGACAGGGAACCTACGAGCAGTACTTC
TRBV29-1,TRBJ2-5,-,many,CSVSGAQETQYF,TGCAGCGTTAGCGGAGCACAAGAGACCCAGTACTTC
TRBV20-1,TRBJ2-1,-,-,CSASDYYNEQFF,TGCAGTGCTAGTGACTACTACAATGAGCAGTTCTTC
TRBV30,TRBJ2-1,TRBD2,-,CAWNPAGGYNEQFF,TGTGCCTGGAACCCAGCGGGAGGATACAATGAGCAGTTCTTC
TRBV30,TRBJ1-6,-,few,CAWSPRGLLGNSPLHF,TGTGCCTGGAGTCCAAGGGGTCTATTAGGGAATTCACCCCTCCACTTT
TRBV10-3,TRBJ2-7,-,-,CAISEPYYEQYF,TGTGCCATCAGTGAGCCCTACTACGAGCAGTACTTC
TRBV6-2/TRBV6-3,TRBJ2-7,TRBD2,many,CASRPGLAGGFEQYF,TGTGCCAGCAGACCCGGACTAGCGGGAGGGTTCGAGCAGTACTTC
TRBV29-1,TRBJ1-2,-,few,CSVGGSTYGYTF,TGCAGCGTTGGGGGCAGCACCTATGGCTACACCTTC
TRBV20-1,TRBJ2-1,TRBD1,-,CSARDPSAGGIEQFF,TGCAGTGCTAGAGATCCTTCAGCAGGGGGCATTGAGCAGTTCTTC
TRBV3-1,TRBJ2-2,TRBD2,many,CASSQGTSGRTGELFF,TGTGCCAGCAGCCAAGGGACTAGCGGGAGGACCGGGGAGCTGTTTTTT
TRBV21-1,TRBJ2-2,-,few,CASLGTILNTGELFF,TGTGCCAGCTTGGGGACCATCCTGAACACCGGGGAGCTGTTTTTT
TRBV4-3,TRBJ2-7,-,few,CASSQDSRGAYEQYF,TGCGCCAGCAGCCAAGATAGTAGGGGCGCCTACGAGCAGTACTTC
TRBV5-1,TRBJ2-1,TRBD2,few,CASSLPTPSSGRSNEQFF,TGCGCCAGCAGCTTGCCTACCCCCTCGAGCGGGAGGTCCAATGAGCAGTTCTTC
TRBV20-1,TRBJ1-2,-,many,CSAYPQGTYGYTF,TGCAGTGCTTACCCTCAGGGAACCTATGGCTACACCTTC
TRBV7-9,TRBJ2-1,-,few,CASSSGRGKFTEQFF,TGTGCCAGCAGCTCGGGGAGGGGGAAGTTCACTGAGCAGTTCTTC
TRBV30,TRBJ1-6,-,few,CAWSVGQINSPLHF,TGTGCCTGGAGTGTTGGACAGATTAATTCACCCCTCCACTTT
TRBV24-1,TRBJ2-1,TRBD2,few,CATMGGSSYNEQFF,TGTGCCACCATGGGAGGGAGCTCCTACAATGAGCAGTTCTTC
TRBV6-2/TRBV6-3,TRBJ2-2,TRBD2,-,CATAVGTSGNTGELFF,TGTGCCACAGCAGTAGGCACTAGCGGGAACACCGGGGAGCTGTTTTTT
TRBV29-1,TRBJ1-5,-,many,CSVALAPLQGRNQPQHF,TGCAGCGTTGCGCTAGCCCCCCTACAGGGTAGGAATCAGCCCCAGCATTTT
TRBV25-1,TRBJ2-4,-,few,CASSESLTGARSIQYF,TGTGCCAGCAGTGAATCATTGACGGGGGCGCGTAGCATTCAGTACTTC
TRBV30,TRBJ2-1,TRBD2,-,CAWGTSGKSNEQFF,TGTGCCTGGGGCACTAGCGGGAAGAGCAATGAGCAGTTCTTC
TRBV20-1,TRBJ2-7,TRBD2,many,CSAVLRADQGLLFYEQYF,TGCAGTGCTGTACTTCGGGCGGATCAGGGACTACTTTTCTACGAGCAGTACTTC
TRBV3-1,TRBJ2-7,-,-,CASSPRDGAYEQYF,TGTGCCAGCAGCCCTCGGGACGGAGCCTACGAGCAGTACTTC
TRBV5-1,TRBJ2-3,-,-,CASTSTGSTDTQYF,TGCGCCAGCACCTCGACGGGCAGCACAGATACGCAGTATTTT